The 15 T cell receptor beta chains below come from one sample, sequenced in a study of blood T cell repertoires in COVID-19 (dated by TCRdb to about 2020). Receptor libraries were prepared by the immunoSEQ multiplex PCR assay. TCRdb stores this immuneACCESS table with in-frame sequences only. Part of the clones is absent; in the studies checked, under half of the shortfall reflects unresolved V genes, and no reason is known for the rest. Across this sample there are approximately 210,000 clones, with less than 90% seen only once. Together, the top ten hold 0.72% of the sample. The sequencing sample was made of peripheral blood. The receptors stem from a man aged 35 to 55 with acute or convalescent COVID-19.

The rearrangement uses TRBV7-9 and TRBJ2-2; D possibly corresponds to TRBD1 (5 bases). The V gene's germline CDR1 is SEHNR and CDR2 FQNEAQ (reference sequence). This CDR3 contains 15 residues. Trimming took off 1 base at V and 4 bases at J, with 10 bases between the two ends. This chain's CDR3 is CASSLGQGPTGELFF. CDR3 sequence (DNA): TGTGCCAGCAGCTTAGGGCAGGGCCCCACCGGGGAGCTGTTTTTT.

CDR3 nucleotide sequence: TGTGCCAGCACCACGGACAGGGTGGGTGGCTACACCTTC. Protein: CASTTDRVGGYTF. The rearrangement uses TRBV28 and TRBJ1-2; 8 nucleotides align to TRBD1. Losses at the gene ends were 7 bases for V and 7 bases for J; bases not matched to a gene: 8. Germline V gene data show CDR1 as MDHEN and CDR2 as SYDVKM. The CDR3 runs 13 residues.

In this sample, this clone turned up once. The CDR3 region has the DNA TGTGCCAGCAGTCTAGCGGGGGGTGGGACTGAGACCCAGTACTTC. It is translated as CASSLAGGGTETQYF. The rearrangement links TRBV2 to TRBJ2-5; 11 nucleotides line up with TRBD2. This CDR3 spans 15 amino acids. V was pared by 5 bases and J by 5 bases, with 7 bases of the junction left unmatched. CDR1 SNHLY and CDR2 FYNNEI come from the germline V gene.

V is TRBV6-2 or TRBV6-3 and J is TRBJ1-5, with D maybe TRBD1 (6 bases). Germline V lookup: CDR1 MNHEY, CDR2 SVGEGT. This CDR3 region has 13 residues. V was clipped by 4 bases and J by 10 bases, with 14 bases between them. This CDR3 reads CASSSLKQGPQHF. The CDR3 coding sequence is TGTGCCAGCAGTTCACTTAAACAGGGCCCCCAGCATTTT.

The chain employs TRBV29-1 and TRBJ2-4; 7 bases line up with TRBD2. V shed 7 bases, J shed 3 bases, and the junction held 3 bases outside the gene matches. This CDR3 has 12 residues. The germline CDR1 and CDR2 sequences are SQVTM and ANQGSEA. CDR3 residues: CSARDYKNIQYF. The CDR3 bases are TGCAGCGCCAGGGACTACAAAAACATTCAGTACTTC.

V is TRBV30 and J is TRBJ1-2; possible D gene TRBD1, 5 bases. V lost 0 bases, J lost 4 bases, and 12 bases lay in between. The germline V gene has CDR1 GTSNPN and CDR2 SVGIG (reference sequence). This CDR3 has 14 amino acids. Written as DNA, the CDR3 is TGTGCCTGGAGTGTAGCTTCCGGGGGCTATGGCTACACCTTC. It encodes CAWSVASGGYGYTF.

The chain joins TRBV10-3 to TRBJ1-2; 11 bases line up with TRBD1. Trimming took 6 bases from V and 0 from J; bases not matched to a gene: 9. Per the germline V gene, CDR1 is ENHRY and CDR2 is SYGVKD. The CDR3 has 17 residues. CDR3 amino acids: CAIRLPGQGGTNYGYTF. CDR3 nucleotides: TGTGCCATCAGACTTCCGGGACAGGGGGGAACTAACTATGGCTACACCTTC.

V and J are TRBV2 and TRBJ1-5; D remains ambiguous. CDR1 is SNHLY, CDR2 FYNNEI, per germline. The V end lost 6 bases, the J end lost 0 bases, and 15 bases lay between the germline ends. The CDR3 length is 16 residues. The CDR3 reads CASRTEPRVSNQPQHF. DNA of the CDR3: TGTGCCAGCAGGACGGAACCGAGGGTTAGCAATCAGCCCCAGCATTTT.

Here the CDR3 DNA reads TGTGCCTGTACGGGGACAGGGGTCTACGAGCAGTACTTC. Translating it yields CACTGTGVYEQYF. The gene calls are TRBV30 and TRBJ2-7; 10 nucleotides match TRBD1. CDR1 and CDR2 from the germline V gene are GTSNPN and SVGIG (reference sequence). The CDR3 is 13 residues long. J gave up 3 bases and V 6 bases, and 5 bases lay outside the gene matches.

Only one count was recorded for this clone. The rearrangement links TRBV28 to TRBJ2-3, with 13 bases matching TRBD2. Germline loops: CDR1 MDHEN, CDR2 SYDVKM. The CDR3 length is 19 residues. Trimming took 4 bases from V and 0 from J; bases not matched to a gene: 10. CDR3 in DNA: TGTGCCAGCAGTTCCAGAACGGGACTAGCGGGACCTAGCACAGATACGCAGTATTTT. This codes for CASSSRTGLAGPSTDTQYF.

This clone showed up just once. The chain couples TRBV29-1 to TRBJ2-7; 13 bases align to TRBD2. This CDR3 is built from 13 residues. Germline V gives CDR1 SQVTM, CDR2 ANQGSEA. After removal of 6 bases from V and 4 bases from J, the junction contained 3 bases not matched to a gene. CDR3 DNA sequence: TGCAGCGTGCGACTAGCGGGAGGTTACGAGCAGTACTTC. Its protein is CSVRLAGGYEQYF.

The chain couples TRBV20-1 to TRBJ2-1, with D maybe TRBD2 (6 bases). CDR3 length: 15 residues. Germline CDR1 reads DFQATT; CDR2 reads SNEGSKA (reference sequence). The V and J ends lost 3 bases and 5 bases respectively, with 17 bases between them. This CDR3 is CSASSQRRADNEQFF. CDR3 nucleotide sequence: TGCAGTGCTAGTAGTCAGCGGAGGGCTGACAATGAGCAGTTCTTC.

This clone turned up a few times. The chain recombines TRBV5-5 with TRBJ1-2; D is ambiguous. V was shortened by 6 bases and J by 5 bases, with 14 bases between the two germline ends. The CDR3 is 13 amino acids. Germline CDR1 and CDR2: SGHKS and YYEKEE (reference sequence). CDR3 nucleotide sequence: TGTGCCAGCACCCTTGGCCCGGGGTATGGCTACACCTTC. Translating it yields CASTLGPGYGYTF.

The chain is built from TRBV19 and TRBJ1-2, with 8 positions matching TRBD1. Germline trimming cut 8 bases from V and 7 bases from J; bases unmatched to any gene: 9. Per the germline V gene, CDR1 is LNHDA and CDR2 is SQIVND (reference sequence). The CDR3 has 13 residues. The CDR3 nucleotides are TGTGCCAGTTATGGCCCAGGGGGCGGTGGCTACACCTTC. This gives the protein CASYGPGGGGYTF.

The chain uses TRBV9 and TRBJ2-3, with TRBD2 matching over 11 bases. The trim removed 0 bases at V and 1 base at J, leaving 4 bases unmatched. Looked up from germline, CDR1 is SGDLS and CDR2 is YYNGEE. The CDR3 loop spans 17 amino acids. The CDR3 sequence: CASSVGGLADRTDTQYF. The CDR3 DNA reads as TGTGCCAGCAGCGTAGGGGGACTAGCGGATCGCACAGATACGCAGTATTTT. Full variable domain (remainder filled in from reference TRBV9 and TRBJ2-3): DSGVTQTPKHLITATGQRVTLRCSPRSGDLSVYWYQQSLDQGLQFLIQYYNGEERAKGNILERFSAQQFPDLHSELNLSSLELGDSALYFCASSVGGLADRTDTQYFGPGTRLTVL.